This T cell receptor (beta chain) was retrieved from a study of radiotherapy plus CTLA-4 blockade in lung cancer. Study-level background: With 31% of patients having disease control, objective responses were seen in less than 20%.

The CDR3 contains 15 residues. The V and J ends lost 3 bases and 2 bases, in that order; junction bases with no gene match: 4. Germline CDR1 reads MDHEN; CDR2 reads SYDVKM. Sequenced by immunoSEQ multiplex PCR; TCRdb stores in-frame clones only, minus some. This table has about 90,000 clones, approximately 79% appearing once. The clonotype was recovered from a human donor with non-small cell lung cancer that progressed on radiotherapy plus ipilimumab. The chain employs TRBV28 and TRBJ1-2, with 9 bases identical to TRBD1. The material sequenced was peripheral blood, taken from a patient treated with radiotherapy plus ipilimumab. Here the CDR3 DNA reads TGTGCCAGCAGTTTTGGAACAGGGGGCAACTATGGCTACACCTTC. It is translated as CASSFGTGGNYGYTF.